Listed below are T cell receptor beta chains from one sample, sequenced in a study of response to subunit inactivated influenza vaccine. From the RT-PCR reads, TCRdb called clonotypes with MiXCR, one entry per CDR3 protein. Of roughly 760,000 distinct CDR3 sequences detected, around 20% appear once; the ten largest clones hold around 9.6%. The material sequenced was PBMCs from blood, taken roughly 5 days after vaccination. The receptors shown here come from a man aged 45 to 65 who received an inactivated influenza vaccine. Each CDR3 is given with its conserved first and last residue. Fields, in order: V gene, J gene, CDR3 protein.

TRBV28	TRBJ2-1	CASSSWTGGFRNEQFF
TRBV12-3/TRBV12-4	TRBJ1-6	CASSLGTIGPPLHF
TRBV4-2	TRBJ2-3	CASSLSDRFPDTQYF
TRBV5-6	TRBJ1-3	CASSTGGKNTIYF
TRBV5-1	TRBJ2-5	CASSWTGSNEETQYF
TRBV27	TRBJ2-5	CASSLRLAGLQETQYF
TRBV18	TRBJ2-1	CASSSGLRQGYNEQFF
TRBV5-8	TRBJ2-5	CASSLGTAKETQYF
TRBV14	TRBJ2-1	CASSQGSGRPYNEQLF
TRBV5-6	TRBJ2-6	CASSVDVVSGANVLTF
TRBV5-1	TRBJ2-7	CASSLQDGYEQYF
TRBV28	TRBJ1-2	CASSLPGQALYGYTF
TRBV7-6	TRBJ2-5	CASSLGTLTGETQYF
TRBV12-3/TRBV12-4	TRBJ2-2	CASSFSRMGTGELFF
TRBV5-1	TRBJ2-6	CASRRSPTGPSGANVLTF
TRBV29-1	TRBJ2-5	CSVGNRAFEETQYF
TRBV15	TRBJ2-7	CAPGNRGTYEQYF
TRBV20-1	TRBJ2-5	CSATGRARETQYF
TRBV28	TRBJ2-3	CASSSTKLLQYF
TRBV20-1	TRBJ2-2	CSARDPRASGKDGELFF
TRBV5-1	TRBJ2-7	CASSRTGAQTGEQYF
TRBV12-3/TRBV12-4	TRBJ1-1	CASNRDGNTEAFF
TRBV5-1	TRBJ2-7	CASSELRTYEQYF
TRBV20-1	TRBJ2-4	CSAREVAKNIQYF
TRBV5-4	TRBJ1-2	CASSLEGPGYTF
TRBV2	TRBJ1-1	CASSVLAPRGEAFF
TRBV6-2/TRBV6-3	TRBJ1-5	CASSSWGPSNQPQHF
TRBV20-1	TRBJ2-2	CSARIPTGTGELFF
TRBV7-2	TRBJ2-2	CASRLSGTSLNTGELFF